The rows below give T cell receptor beta chains drawn from one sample of a study of blood T cell repertoires in COVID-19. Clones were read by immunoSEQ multiplex PCR, and TCRdb kept only the in-frame ones, dropping some. The table has a few hundred thousand clones, 84% seen once. Sequences were obtained from peripheral blood. The receptor source for this set is a human donor in a cohort sampled during active COVID-19. Each CDR3 is given with its conserved first and last residue. A D gene is named only where the DNA matches it firmly. The size of a clone is reported for some rows only, either as once, few or many, or as a class for expanded clones.

v_gene	abundance	j_gene	d_gene	CDR3nt	CDR3aa
TRBV27	-	TRBJ2-7	TRBD1	TGTGCCAGCAGTTGGGGGACAGTTAGGGAGCAGTACTTC	CASSWGTVREQYF
TRBV14	-	TRBJ1-6	TRBD1	TGTGCCAGCAGCCAAGGACAGGGCCGTTCACCCCTCCACTTT	CASSQGQGRSPLHF
TRBV6-2/TRBV6-3	once	TRBJ1-5	TRBD1	TGTGCCAGCAGTTCGACAGGGGGGAATAATCAGCCCCAGCATTTT	CASSSTGGNNQPQHF
TRBV27	-	TRBJ1-2	-	TGTGCCAGCAGTTTATCGGTGAACAAGAGGGTCGGCTACACCTTC	CASSLSVNKRVGYTF
TRBV9	-	TRBJ2-3	-	TGTGCCAGCAGCCCCAGTGGCCCCGGGAACACAGATACGCAGTATTTT	CASSPSGPGNTDTQYF
TRBV10-1	-	TRBJ2-7	-	TGCGCCAGCACCGGTCTACAGGGATTAGGCGAGCAGTACTTC	CASTGLQGLGEQYF
TRBV4-3	-	TRBJ2-3	TRBD1	TGCGCCAGCAGCCAAGGTTGGGGGACAGGGGGATCAGATACGCAGTATTTT	CASSQGWGTGGSDTQYF
TRBV28	few	TRBJ2-7	TRBD1	TGTGCCAGCAGCCTCTCACAGGGGTCTAGCTACGAGCAGTACTTC	CASSLSQGSSYEQYF
TRBV6-5	-	TRBJ2-1	TRBD2	TGTGCCAGCAGTTCCCATCTAGCGGGGGTCTACAATGAGCAGTTCTTC	CASSSHLAGVYNEQFF
TRBV19	-	TRBJ1-1	-	TGTGCCAGTGGGGCGTACATCAGGACTTTCTTT	CASGAYIRTFF
TRBV24-1	-	TRBJ2-5	-	TGTGCCACCAGTGACTCTATCACAGGGCGACAGTACTTC	CATSDSITGRQYF
TRBV5-1	-	TRBJ2-3	TRBD2	TGCGCCAGCAGCTTGACTAGCGGGGCTACTAGCACAGATACGCAGTATTTT	CASSLTSGATSTDTQYF
TRBV6-4	-	TRBJ2-1	TRBD1	TGTGCCAGCAACAGGACAGGGATCAATGAGCAGTTCTTC	CASNRTGINEQFF
TRBV27	-	TRBJ2-7	TRBD2	TGTGCCAGCAGTTTAGCAGCGGGGGGTGTCTACGAGCAGTACTTC	CASSLAAGGVYEQYF
TRBV6-2/TRBV6-3	-	TRBJ2-7	-	TGTGCCAGCAGTTACGCGGGGTCTACGGGTATCGAGCAGTACTTC	CASSYAGSTGIEQYF
TRBV7-9	-	TRBJ2-6	-	TGTGCCAGCAGCGCCAGGAGGGTGGGGGTAGGGGCCAACGTCCTGACTTTC	CASSARRVGVGANVLTF
TRBV18	-	TRBJ2-5	TRBD1	TGTGCCAGCTCACCACCGGGGACAGCGCTCCAAGAGACCCAGTACTTC	CASSPPGTALQETQYF
TRBV7-9	-	TRBJ2-5	TRBD1	TGTGCCAGCACAGGGACAGGGTGGATGGAGACCCAGTACTTC	CASTGTGWMETQYF
TRBV18	-	TRBJ1-2	-	TGTGCCAGCTCCGGGAACAGCAACTATGGCTACACCTTC	CASSGNSNYGYTF
TRBV7-6	-	TRBJ2-7	TRBD2	TGTGCCAGCAGCCCAAGCCGGACTAGCACTGAAGAGCAGTACTTC	CASSPSRTSTEEQYF
TRBV6-5	-	TRBJ1-2	-	TGTGCCAGCAGTAGGGTGGGGCAGTCTAATGGCTACACCTTC	CASSRVGQSNGYTF
TRBV7-2	-	TRBJ2-3	TRBD2	TGTGCCAGCACCCGCGGGGGGGTTACAGATACGCAGTATTTT	CASTRGGVTDTQYF
TRBV19	-	TRBJ1-1	-	TGTGCCAGTAGTGTCACAGGCTCCCAGGGAACTTTCTTT	CASSVTGSQGTFF
TRBV5-8	-	TRBJ2-1	-	TGTGCCAGCAGCTACCTTGGCCGGGGAGGCAATGAGCAGTTCTTC	CASSYLGRGGNEQFF
TRBV7-9	-	TRBJ1-1	TRBD1	TGTGCCAGCAGCCCAGAGGACAGGGTTGACACTGAAGCTTTCTTT	CASSPEDRVDTEAFF
TRBV11-2	-	TRBJ2-7	TRBD1	TGTGCCAGCAGCTCAGTCTTTAGGGACAGGGGTTTCCTTGCGGGCGAGCAGTACTTC	CASSSVFRDRGFLAGEQYF
TRBV28	-	TRBJ1-5	-	TGTGCCAGCAATCCCCGGGGCGGGGGGCCAAATCAGCCCCAGCATTTT	CASNPRGGGPNQPQHF
TRBV13	-	TRBJ2-7	-	TGTGCCAGCAGCTCCGGTCCCTCCTACGAGCAGTACTTC	CASSSGPSYEQYF
TRBV6-4	-	TRBJ2-7	TRBD1	TGTGCCAGCAGTCGGGACAGGGGGCACGAGCAGTACTTC	CASSRDRGHEQYF
TRBV2	once	TRBJ1-6	TRBD1	TGTGCCAGCAGCACCCCGGACAGGGTAATTAATTCACCCCTCCACTTT	CASSTPDRVINSPLHF